Following are 20 T cell receptor beta chains from one sample sequenced in a study of T cells after yellow fever vaccination. From the 5' RACE reads, TCRdb called clonotypes with MiXCR, one entry per CDR3 protein. Of around 73,000 distinct CDR3 sequences in the sample, approximately 7.5% were seen once. The sequences come from CD8+ T cells sorted from PBMCs, collected on the day of the yellow fever booster vaccination. These receptors originate from a man younger than 40 who received the YFV17D yellow fever vaccine.

This clonotype was seen many times. The chain uses TRBV11-3 and TRBJ2-1; D not certain. V gave up 0 bases and J gave up 10 bases, with 13 bases separating them. There are 14 residues in the CDR3. From germline, CDR1 is SGHNT and CDR2 YENEEA. DNA for the CDR3: TGTGCCAGCAGCTTAGATCCCAGGCCTAAAGAGCAGTTCTTC. This gives the protein CASSLDPRPKEQFF.

This clonotype has only a few counts. The chain carries TRBV4-3 and TRBJ1-6; 7 bases align to TRBD1. Unmatched junction bases numbered 4, after V lost 1 base and J lost 7 bases. CDR1 and CDR2 (germline): LGHNA, YSLEER. The CDR3 is made up of 15 amino acids. DNA of the CDR3: TGCGCCAGCAGCCAAGGTGGGACAGACAATTCACCCCTCCACTTT. This gives the protein CASSQGGTDNSPLHF.

V gene TRBV20-1 combines with J gene TRBJ2-3; 10 nucleotides agree with TRBD2. J gave up 2 bases and V 3 bases, and 26 bases lay outside the gene matches. There are 22 residues in the CDR3. Germline V gives CDR1 DFQATT, CDR2 SNEGSKA (reference sequence). In DNA form, the CDR3 reads TGCAGTGCTAGTAGTTGGCTAGCGGGAGTAGGGGGGGATCTAGGGCACACAGATACGCAGTATTTT. Protein sequence: CSASSWLAGVGGDLGHTDTQYF.

At least ten counts were recorded for this clonotype. The chain uses TRBV15 and TRBJ2-3; 10 nucleotides line up with TRBD2. CDR1 LNHNV and CDR2 YYDKDF come from the germline V gene (reference sequence). The CDR3 has 14 amino acids. V trimming: 4 bases; J trimming: 4 bases; junction bases outside the gene matches: 2. CDR3 region: CATSMGLASDTQYF. The CDR3 region has the DNA TGTGCCACCAGCATGGGACTAGCGTCAGATACGCAGTATTTT.

This clonotype was observed a handful of times. The CDR3 sequence is CASSPTVSGIQETQYF. The CDR3 DNA is TGTGCCAGCAGCCCTACGGTTAGCGGGATCCAAGAGACCCAGTACTTC. The rearrangement uses TRBV6-5 and TRBJ2-5; the match to TRBD2 covers 8 bases. Germline V CDR1 and CDR2: MNHEY, SVGAGI. There are 16 residues in the CDR3. The trim removed 6 bases at V and 1 base at J, leaving 10 bases unmatched.

In its sample, this clonotype was seen a few times. The chain combines TRBV12-5 with TRBJ2-1, with 10 nucleotides matching TRBD1. Germline V gene data show CDR1 as LGHNT and CDR2 as FRNRAP. The CDR3 sequence is 16 residues long. J gave up 3 bases and V 5 bases, and 7 bases lay outside the gene matches. The CDR3 loop is CASGPTGTGVYNEQFF. CDR3 sequence (DNA): TGTGCTAGTGGTCCCACCGGGACAGGGGTCTACAATGAGCAGTTCTTC.

The chain couples TRBV6-2 or TRBV6-3 to TRBJ2-7, with 9 bases lining up with TRBD1. Germline CDR1 and CDR2: MNHEY and SVGEGT. This CDR3 spans 16 amino acids. Losses at the gene ends were 2 bases for V and 3 bases for J; bases not matched to a gene: 8. DNA for the CDR3: TGTGCCAGCAGTTACAAACCGGGGACAGGGAACTACGAGCAGTACTTC. It is translated as CASSYKPGTGNYEQYF.

This clonotype was counted between two and nine times. This CDR3 is CASSLRSGNTIYF. CDR3 nucleotide sequence: TGTGCCAGTAGCCTTCGGTCGGGAAACACCATATATTTT. The rearrangement joins TRBV19 to TRBJ1-3; D is undetermined. The CDR3 has 13 residues. Germline values: CDR1 LNHDA, CDR2 SQIVND (reference sequence). Trimming took 6 bases from V and 4 from J, leaving 10 bases between them.

There are a few counts of this clonotype. The chain links TRBV25-1 to TRBJ2-7, with D possibly called TRBD1 or TRBD2 (5 bases each). The V and J ends lost 9 bases and 3 bases respectively, with 15 bases between them. The germline V gene encodes CDR1 MGHDK and CDR2 SYGVNS. This CDR3 has 13 residues. In nucleotides, the CDR3 is TGTGCCAGTGGAACGGGACGCCGCTACGAGCAGTACTTC. Amino acids: CASGTGRRYEQYF.

This clonotype was seen ten or more times. The genes are TRBV5-1 and TRBJ2-5; 10 bases match TRBD1. The ends lost 4 bases at V and 2 bases at J; junction bases unmatched: 2. Germline V gene sequence: CDR1 SGHRS, CDR2 YFSETQ. The CDR3 has 14 amino acids. In DNA, the CDR3 is TGCGCCAGCAGCCCGGGACAGGGGCAAGAGACCCAGTACTTC. This codes for CASSPGQGQETQYF.

The V call is TRBV28, the J call TRBJ2-7; 8 bases align to TRBD1. This CDR3 region has 15 residues. The ends lost 6 bases at V and 2 bases at J; junction bases unmatched: 9. CDR1 and CDR2 from the germline V gene are MDHEN and SYDVKM. The CDR3 protein is CASRTDRVGTYEQYF. As DNA, the CDR3 is TGTGCCAGCAGGACGGACAGGGTGGGAACCTACGAGCAGTACTTC. The variable domain in full, completed from reference TRBV28 and TRBJ2-7, reads DVKVTQSSRYLVKRTGEKVFLECVQDMDHENMFWYRQDPGLGLRLIYFSYDVKMKEKGDIPEGYSVSREKKERFSLILESASTNQTSMYLCASRTDRVGTYEQYFGPGTRLTVT.

This chain links TRBV5-1 with TRBJ1-4; D is uncertain. The CDR3 totals 14 residues. V was clipped by 5 bases and J by 0 bases, with 8 bases between them. The germline gives CDR1 SGHRS, CDR2 YFSETQ. CDR3 in amino acids: CASRGTATNEKLFF. DNA of the CDR3: TGCGCCAGCAGAGGCACGGCAACTAATGAAAAACTGTTTTTT.

The gene calls are TRBV27 and TRBJ2-5; TRBD2 might be the D (5 bases). Trimming removed 2 bases from V and 2 bases from J, with 9 bases in between. The CDR3 totals 14 residues. Germline loops: CDR1 MNHEY, CDR2 SMNVEV (reference sequence). CDR3 sequence (DNA): TGTGCCAGCAGTTTAAAGCGGTCACAAGAGACCCAGTACTTC. Translation: CASSLKRSQETQYF.

V and J are TRBV6-1 and TRBJ2-7; D unresolved. CDR1 MNHNS and CDR2 SASEGT come from the germline V gene. V dropped 0 bases and J dropped 6 bases, with 21 bases sitting between them. This CDR3 is built from 17 residues. The CDR3: CASSEATYNRGLGEQYF. CDR3 nucleotide sequence: TGTGCCAGCAGTGAAGCCACCTACAATCGAGGATTGGGCGAGCAGTACTTC.

The sample holds a few counts of this clonotype. The chain employs TRBV12-3 or TRBV12-4 and TRBJ2-1, with 8 bases identical to TRBD2. The CDR3 length is 13 residues. The ends lost 11 bases at V and 8 bases at J; junction bases unmatched: 11. The chain's CDR3 is CASAGAPGDEQFF. For the CDR3, the DNA is TGTGCCTCAGCGGGAGCTCCAGGGGATGAGCAGTTCTTC.

This sequence joins TRBV4-3 and TRBJ2-7, with 14 bases matching TRBD2. Germline trimming cut 4 bases from V and 6 bases from J; bases unmatched to any gene: 5. Germline V gives CDR1 LGHNA, CDR2 YSLEER. This CDR3 is built from 15 residues. CDR3 nucleotide sequence: TGCGCCAGCAGCCCGGGACTAGCGGGAGATGGCGAGCAGTACTTC. This encodes CASSPGLAGDGEQYF.

V usage is TRBV15 and J usage is TRBJ2-7; perhaps TRBD2 as D (6 bases). Germline CDR1 is LNHNV and CDR2 is YYDKDF (reference sequence). Between the trimmed V and J ends, which lost 1 base and 3 bases, there was a span of 10 bases. This CDR3 is built from 14 residues. The CDR3 region is CATSRVGSGYEQYF. In DNA form, the CDR3 reads TGTGCCACCAGCAGAGTCGGTAGCGGCTACGAGCAGTACTTC. The variable domain in full, with the rest retrieved from reference TRBV15 and TRBJ2-7, is DAMVIQNPRYQVTQFGKPVTLSCSQTLNHNVMYWYQQKSSQAPKLLFHYYDKDFNNEADTPDNFQSRRPNTSFCFLDIRSPGLGDTAMYLCATSRVGSGYEQYFGPGTRLTVT.

This clonotype was seen ten or more times. V is TRBV30 and J is TRBJ2-1, with 9 bases identical to TRBD2. CDR3 length: 15 amino acids. Germline CDR1 reads GTSNPN; CDR2 reads SVGIG (reference sequence). V lost 2 bases to trimming and J lost 9 bases; unmatched junction nucleotides: 11. The CDR3: CAWSSASGDTGEQFF. As DNA, the CDR3 is TGTGCCTGGAGTTCCGCTAGCGGGGACACCGGTGAGCAGTTCTTC.

This clonotype was detected ten times or more. V usage is TRBV12-3 or TRBV12-4 and J usage is TRBJ2-5; TRBD1 matches 9 bases. The CDR3 runs to 16 residues. The ends lost 6 bases at V and 5 bases at J; junction bases unmatched: 13. The CDR3 here is CASSQWIQGARETQYF. CDR3 nucleotides: TGTGCCAGCAGCCAATGGATACAGGGGGCGCGTGAGACCCAGTACTTC.

This clonotype was picked up a small number of times. The rearrangement joins TRBV6-2 or TRBV6-3 to TRBJ2-7, with TRBD2 matching over 10 bases. CDR3 size: 19 residues. Germline CDR1 MNHEY, CDR2 SVGEGT. The V gene end was trimmed by 4 bases and the J gene end by 3 bases; junction bases not matched to a gene: 18. The CDR3 DNA reads as TGTGCCAGCAGTTCTAGGGAAGAGCGGGAGGGCCGATTAGGCTACGAGCAGTACTTC. Translation: CASSSREEREGRLGYEQYF.